This TCR beta chain was recorded in a study of blood T cell repertoires in COVID-19. Overall study: PBMCs, B-cell-depleted T cells, or T cells provided the cDNA or gDNA that made up the material.

Clones were read by immunoSEQ multiplex PCR, and TCRdb kept only the in-frame ones, dropping some. The repertoire has fewer than 60,000 clones, approximately 80% of them found once; the top ten carry less than 10%. V was pared by 5 bases and J by 1 base, with 15 bases between. CDR1 and CDR2 (germline): LNHNV, YYDKDF (reference sequence). The CDR3 sequence is 15 residues long. This clone was observed a single time. The clonotype comes from a human donor in a cohort sampled during active COVID-19. Sequencing used peripheral blood. The chain combines TRBV15 with TRBJ2-7; perhaps TRBD2 as D (7 bases). The CDR3 nucleotides read TGTGCCACCAGCCGCCCTAGGGGGGGATCCTACGAGCAGTACTTC. It specifies CATSRPRGGSYEQYF.